This T cell receptor beta chain comes out of a study of T cells after yellow fever vaccination. Germline V gene data show CDR1 as SGHTA and CDR2 as FQGNSA. Trimming cost V 7 bases and J 7 bases, with 13 bases left between them. This CDR3 is 12 amino acids long. Findings and caveats of the study: Booster sampling recovered most clones from primary vaccination (under 97% CD4, over 75% CD8). Clonotypes shared by both compartments, CD4 and CD8, made up a small share.

The TCR cDNA carried a universal primer site and UMIs from 5'RACE template switching. TCRdb re-analysed the 5' RACE reads in MiXCR, keeping a single row per CDR3 protein. The sample holds more than 30,000 distinct CDR3 sequences; less than 8% are singletons and the top ten take 20% to 25%. This clonotype was found many times. The sequencing used PBMCs, either bulk or a sorted T-cell subset (CD4+, CD8+, memory, or dextramer-sorted; not recorded which), collected on the day of the first yellow fever vaccination. This rearrangement joins TRBV7-2 to TRBJ2-5; D gene ambiguous. The clonotype originates from a man aged 18 to 35 who received the YFV17D yellow fever vaccine. CDR3 loop: CASTPVKGTQYF. The DNA of the CDR3 is TGTGCCAGCACCCCGGTGAAGGGGACCCAGTACTTC. The full variable domain, with the rest looked up from reference TRBV7-2 and TRBJ2-5, is GAGVSQSPSNKVTEKGKDVELRCDPISGHTALYWYRQSLGQGLEFLIYFQGNSAPDKSGLPSDRFSAERTGGSVSTLTIQRTQQEDSAVYLCASTPVKGTQYFGPGTRLLVL.